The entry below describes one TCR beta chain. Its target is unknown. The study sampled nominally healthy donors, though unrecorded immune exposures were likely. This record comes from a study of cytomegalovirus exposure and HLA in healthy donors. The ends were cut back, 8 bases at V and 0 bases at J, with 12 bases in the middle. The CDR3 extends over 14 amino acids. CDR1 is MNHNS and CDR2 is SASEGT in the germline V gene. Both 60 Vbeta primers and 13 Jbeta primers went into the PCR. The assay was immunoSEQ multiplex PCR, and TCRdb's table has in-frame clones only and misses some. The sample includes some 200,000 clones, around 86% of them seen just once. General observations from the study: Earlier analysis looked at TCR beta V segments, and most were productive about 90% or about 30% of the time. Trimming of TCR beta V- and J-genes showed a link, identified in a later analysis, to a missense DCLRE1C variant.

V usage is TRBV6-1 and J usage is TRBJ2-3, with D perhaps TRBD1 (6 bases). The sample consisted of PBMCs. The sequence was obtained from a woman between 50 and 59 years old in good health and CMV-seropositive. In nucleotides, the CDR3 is TGTGCCAGCGTCACAGGGATTAGCACAGATACGCAGTATTTT. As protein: CASVTGISTDTQYF.